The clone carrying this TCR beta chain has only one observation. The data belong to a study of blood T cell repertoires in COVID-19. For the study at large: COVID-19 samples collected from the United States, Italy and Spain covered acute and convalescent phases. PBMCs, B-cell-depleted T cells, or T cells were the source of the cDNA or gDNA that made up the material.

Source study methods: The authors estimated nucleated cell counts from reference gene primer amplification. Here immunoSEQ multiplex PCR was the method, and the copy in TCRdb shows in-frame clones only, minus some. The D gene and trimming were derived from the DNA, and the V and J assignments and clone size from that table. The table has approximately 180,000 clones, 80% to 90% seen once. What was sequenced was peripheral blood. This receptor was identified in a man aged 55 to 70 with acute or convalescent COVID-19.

The CDR3 bases are TGTGCCAGTAGTATAGTGGGCAGTCAAACTGAAGCTTTCTTT. Its protein product is CASSIVGSQTEAFF. The V call is TRBV19, the J call TRBJ1-1; unclear D gene. Germline CDR1 reads LNHDA; CDR2 reads SQIVND (reference sequence). Trimming took off 1 base at V and 5 bases at J, with 11 bases between the two ends. The CDR3 totals 14 residues.